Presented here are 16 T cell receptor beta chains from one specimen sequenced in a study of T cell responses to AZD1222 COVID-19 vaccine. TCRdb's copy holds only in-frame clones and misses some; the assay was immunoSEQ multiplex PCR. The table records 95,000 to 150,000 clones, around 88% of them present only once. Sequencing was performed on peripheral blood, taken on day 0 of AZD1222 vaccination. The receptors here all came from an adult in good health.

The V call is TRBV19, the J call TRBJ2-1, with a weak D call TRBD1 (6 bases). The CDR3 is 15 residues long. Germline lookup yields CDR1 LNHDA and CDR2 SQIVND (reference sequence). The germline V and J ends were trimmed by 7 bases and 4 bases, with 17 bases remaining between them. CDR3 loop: CASKQGGGEYNEQFF. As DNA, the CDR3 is TGTGCCAGTAAACAGGGCGGAGGAGAGTACAATGAGCAGTTCTTC.

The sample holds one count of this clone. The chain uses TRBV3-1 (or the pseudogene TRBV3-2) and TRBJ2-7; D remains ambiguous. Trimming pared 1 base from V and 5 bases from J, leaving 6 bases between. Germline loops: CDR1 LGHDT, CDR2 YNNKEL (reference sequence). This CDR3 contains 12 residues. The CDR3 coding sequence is TGTGCCAGCAGCCAAGCCGCGCACGAGCAGTACTTC. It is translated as CASSQAAHEQYF.

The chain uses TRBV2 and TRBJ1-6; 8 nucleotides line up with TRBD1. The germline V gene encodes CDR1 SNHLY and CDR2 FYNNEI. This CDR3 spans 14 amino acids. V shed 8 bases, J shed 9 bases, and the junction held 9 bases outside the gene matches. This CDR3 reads CASLGGTGVSPLHF. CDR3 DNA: TGTGCCAGCTTGGGCGGGACAGGAGTTTCACCCCTCCACTTT.

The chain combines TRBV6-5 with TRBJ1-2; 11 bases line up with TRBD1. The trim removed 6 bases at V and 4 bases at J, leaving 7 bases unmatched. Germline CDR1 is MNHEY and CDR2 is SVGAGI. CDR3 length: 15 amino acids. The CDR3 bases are TGTGCCAGCAGAAGAGGGACAGGGGGAGGCTATGGCTACACCTTC. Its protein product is CASRRGTGGGYGYTF.

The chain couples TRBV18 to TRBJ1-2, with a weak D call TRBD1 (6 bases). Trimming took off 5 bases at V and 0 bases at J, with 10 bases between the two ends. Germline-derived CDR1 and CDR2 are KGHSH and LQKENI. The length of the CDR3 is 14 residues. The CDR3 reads CASSRGHPNYGYTF. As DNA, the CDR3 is TGTGCCAGCTCAAGGGGACACCCTAACTATGGCTACACCTTC.

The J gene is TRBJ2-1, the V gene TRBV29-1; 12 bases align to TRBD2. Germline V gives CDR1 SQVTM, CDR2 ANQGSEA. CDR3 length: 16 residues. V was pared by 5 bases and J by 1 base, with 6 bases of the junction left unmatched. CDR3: CSVSGLAGPSYNEQFF. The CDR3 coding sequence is TGCAGCGTTTCAGGACTAGCGGGGCCTTCCTACAATGAGCAGTTCTTC.

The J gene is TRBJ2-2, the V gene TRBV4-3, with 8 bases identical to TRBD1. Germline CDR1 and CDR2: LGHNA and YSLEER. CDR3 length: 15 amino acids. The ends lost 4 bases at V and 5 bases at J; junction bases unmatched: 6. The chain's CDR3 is CASSLRTGKTGELFF. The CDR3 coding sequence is TGCGCCAGCAGCCTTAGGACAGGGAAGACCGGGGAGCTGTTTTTT.

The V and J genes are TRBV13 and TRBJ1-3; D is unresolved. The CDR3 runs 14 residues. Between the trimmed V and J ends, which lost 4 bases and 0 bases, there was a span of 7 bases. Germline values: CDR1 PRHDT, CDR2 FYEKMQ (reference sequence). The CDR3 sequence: CASSSGRSGNTIYF. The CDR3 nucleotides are TGTGCCAGCAGCTCCGGGCGCTCTGGAAACACCATATATTTT.

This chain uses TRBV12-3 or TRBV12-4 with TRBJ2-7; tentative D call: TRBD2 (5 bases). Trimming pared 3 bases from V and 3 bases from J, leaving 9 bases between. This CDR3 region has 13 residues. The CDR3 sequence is CASSFEGYYEQYF. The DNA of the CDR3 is TGTGCCAGCAGTTTCGAGGGCTACTACGAGCAGTACTTC.

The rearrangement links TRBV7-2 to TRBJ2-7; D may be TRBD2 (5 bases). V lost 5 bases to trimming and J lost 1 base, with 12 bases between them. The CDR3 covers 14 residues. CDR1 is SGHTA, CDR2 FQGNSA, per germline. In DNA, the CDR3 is TGTGCCAGCAGCGTCCGGGAACTATCCTACGAGCAGTACTTC. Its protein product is CASSVRELSYEQYF.

CDR3 protein: CASSLRQGLSYEQYF. CDR3 in DNA: TGTGCCAGCAGCCTTCGGCAGGGGCTCTCCTACGAGCAGTACTTC. The J gene is TRBJ2-7, the V gene TRBV7-6; D is possibly TRBD1 (6 bases). Germline V gene sequence: CDR1 SGHVS, CDR2 FNYEAQ. V was trimmed by 5 bases and J by 0 bases, leaving 14 bases between them. The CDR3 runs 15 residues.

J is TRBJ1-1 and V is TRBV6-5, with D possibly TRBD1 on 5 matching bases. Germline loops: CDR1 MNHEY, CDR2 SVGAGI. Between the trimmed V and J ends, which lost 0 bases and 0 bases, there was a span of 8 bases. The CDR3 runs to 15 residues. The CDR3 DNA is TGTGCCAGCAGTTACTCGGGGCGGATGAACACTGAAGCTTTCTTT. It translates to CASSYSGRMNTEAFF.

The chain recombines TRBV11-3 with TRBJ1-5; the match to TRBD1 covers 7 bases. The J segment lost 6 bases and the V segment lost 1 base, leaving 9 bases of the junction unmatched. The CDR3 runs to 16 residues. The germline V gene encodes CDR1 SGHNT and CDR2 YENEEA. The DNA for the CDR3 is TGTGCCAGCAGCTTAGGGGGAAGGGGGCGCAGTCAGCCCCAGCATTTT. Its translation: CASSLGGRGRSQPQHF.

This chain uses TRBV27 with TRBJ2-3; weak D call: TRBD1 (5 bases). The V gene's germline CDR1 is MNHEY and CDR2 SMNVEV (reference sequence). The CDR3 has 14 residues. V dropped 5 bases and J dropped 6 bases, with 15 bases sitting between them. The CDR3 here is CASSPSGGADTQYF. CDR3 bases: TGTGCCAGCAGTCCCTCGGGTGGGGCTGATACGCAGTATTTT.

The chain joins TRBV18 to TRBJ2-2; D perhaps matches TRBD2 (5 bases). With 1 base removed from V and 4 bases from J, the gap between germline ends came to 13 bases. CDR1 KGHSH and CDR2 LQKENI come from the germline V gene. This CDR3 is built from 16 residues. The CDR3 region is CASSPRGSVTTGELFF. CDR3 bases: TGTGCCAGCTCACCACGCGGTAGCGTAACCACCGGGGAGCTGTTTTTT.

The CDR3 loop reads CASSYSTGQGAGEAFF. The CDR3 DNA reads as TGTGCCAGCAGTTACTCGACCGGACAGGGGGCTGGAGAAGCTTTCTTT. The chain is built from TRBV6-5 and TRBJ1-1; 11 bases are a match to TRBD1. V lost 0 bases to trimming and J lost 8 bases; unmatched junction nucleotides: 8. Germline V gene data show CDR1 as MNHEY and CDR2 as SVGAGI. The CDR3 consists of 16 residues.